A selection of T cell receptor beta chains follows, all from one sample in a study of CD8 T cells in ankylosing spondylitis. TCRdb re-called the 5' RACE reads with MiXCR, one entry per CDR3 protein. The data show about 240,000 distinct CDR3 sequences, 10% to 13% seen once. The sample was blood, either unsorted or a sorted T cell fraction (not recorded which). The source is a male donor with ankylosing spondylitis or in good health (not recorded which). CDR3s leave out the opening cysteine and the closing phenylalanine or tryptophan.

v_call cdr3_aa
TRBV5-1 ASSGTTPDTGELF
TRBV30 AWRGSGPDTQY
TRBV5-1 ASSLEIETQY
TRBV4-2 ASSTRFGHPDSPLH
TRBV29-1 SVGKGTDGYT
TRBV4-1 ASSQEMTHRGQPQH
TRBV7-9 ASSLGEGGSYGYT
TRBV10-3 AISGQAFEGEQF
TRBV7-9 ASSTTGSGYT
TRBV7-2 ASSSLTVYNSPLH
TRBV3-1 ASSQSSYNSPLH
TRBV5-5 ASSFGQGDEKLF
TRBV20-1 SARDQKRAEAF
TRBV12-3/TRBV12-4 ASSLWGRGGEKLF
TRBV5-1 ASSETSAGMNEQF
TRBV11-1 ASSLAPWTSGLEDTQY
TRBV30 AWSMEGDTQY
TRBV20-1 SASPPGGGHGYT
TRBV30 AWKVPPAGAANEKLF
TRBV5-1 ASSETSGGGETQY
TRBV15 ATSRDTGIQETQY
TRBV29-1 SVSKDAGNTIY
TRBV2 ASSEVRSYEQY
TRBV5-6 ASSLARSPLH
TRBV20-1 SASAQGSGNTIY
TRBV18 ASSRLRTSGRTHEQY
TRBV20-1 SARDGGPSSYNEQF
TRBV30 AWSALGAEAF
TRBV5-1 ASSPAFGALSYEQY
TRBV3-1 ASSPRGTSSYNEQF
TRBV9 ASSPRPSDWSYNEQF
TRBV6-1 ASTASGGVAKNIQY
TRBV15 ATRTNLADGEQY
TRBV5-4 ASSLLGTGELF
TRBV27 ASRPSSPGNTIY
TRBV14 ASSQGSRAGELF
TRBV4-2 ASSQEWRQGQNIQY
TRBV7-2 ASTRDPNPADTQY
TRBV21-1 ASSNHSVGVSGVAKNIQY
TRBV3-1 ASGDSIGTEAF
TRBV5-6 ASSPRGYNEKLF
TRBV10-2 ASSVVLGANEQF
TRBV10-3 AISAGGGNQPQH
TRBV5-1 ASSSHRGSTDTQY
TRBV12-3/TRBV12-4 ASSTPNPMYGYT
TRBV20-1 SARDRKQGWGEAF
TRBV20-1 SARLAGSFGEQY
TRBV7-2 ASSLAPGGGQPQH
TRBV9 ASSVEGRGYTGELF
TRBV10-3 AISEFPETTQY
TRBV12-3/TRBV12-4 ASTPLDSGYT
TRBV29-1 SVFRLNEQY
TRBV29-1 SVGTGAIYEQY
TRBV2 ASSTTGGNTIY
TRBV7-2 ASSRDRGGNTIY
TRBV4-1 ASSQVDGTGGSSPLH
TRBV3-1 ASSAGTGNGNEQF